This T cell receptor (beta chain) stems from a study of blood T cell repertoires in COVID-19. The table came from immunoSEQ multiplex PCR; TCRdb's copy has only in-frame clones and leaves some out. Of around 170,000 clones in the sample, more than 75% were seen once. Donors in Cohort 3 who had recovered were those with two negative PCRs, healthcare professional clearance, or resolution of their symptoms. This TCR was recovered from a woman in her thirties who had recovered from COVID-19. The sample consisted of PBMCs or T cells enriched from blood (not recorded which).

The CDR3 loop is CASSVDGQANTEAFF. The CDR3 DNA is TGTGCCAGCAGTGTAGACGGACAGGCAAACACTGAAGCTTTCTTT. The rearrangement links TRBV2 to TRBJ1-1, with TRBD1 identical over 7 bases. The CDR3 spans 15 residues. Germline CDR1 and CDR2: SNHLY and FYNNEI. V trimming: 4 bases; J trimming: 2 bases; junction bases outside the gene matches: 7.